This T cell receptor (beta chain) stems from a study of technical replicates of blood from a handful of donors. Germline V lookup: CDR1 GTSNPN, CDR2 SVGIG (reference sequence). The CDR3 has 15 residues. V was pared by 0 bases and J by 2 bases, with 13 bases between. The protocol was immunoSEQ multiplex PCR, while the TCRdb copy is restricted to in-frame clones and leaves out a portion. The table shows about 82,000 clones, with 96% occurring only once. The TCR was taken from a human donor in good health. The sample was T cells isolated from PBMCs. J is TRBJ2-5 and V is TRBV30; tentatively, D is TRBD2 (5 bases). This chain's CDR3 is CAWSVERAGQETQYF. In DNA, the CDR3 is TGTGCCTGGAGTGTAGAGAGGGCCGGGCAAGAGACCCAGTACTTC.